The source of this T cell receptor beta chain is a study of human T cells and chemical hapten exposure. The overall study: All through the approximately 25-week study, the scalp of each patient received diphenylcyclopropenone doses weekly. Study results and limitations: TCRs above 1 in 1000 frequency stayed constant with DPC sensitization. Compared with pre-sensitization or healthy control sets, expanded TCRs clustered more.

Time point reported: patch test 1, 2 weeks after DPC sensitization. Described treatment: therapeutic diphenylcyclopropenone sensitization with weekly scalp DPC. During construction of the library, unique molecular identifiers were attached to individual cDNA molecules for quantitative, reproducible TCR counting. MiXCR was run by TCRdb on the RACE reads, yielding one entry per CDR3 protein. The data hold 80,000 to 100,000 distinct CDR3 sequences, with 12% observed a single time. This clonotype was counted between two and nine times. The antigen remains undetermined. The specimen was whole blood, collected in connection with sensitization to the hapten diphenylcyclopropenone (DPC). The receptor was derived from a woman in her thirties or forties with alopecia areata. Some clones in this sample may be carry-over from other donors' samples.

CDR3: CSAPSPSGHEQYF. In DNA form, the CDR3 reads TGCAGTGCGCCTTCGCCCTCCGGCCACGAGCAGTACTTC. J is TRBJ2-7 and V is TRBV20-1; D unresolved. CDR3 length: 13 residues. Deletions cut 6 bases from V and 5 bases from J, with 17 bases between. Germline loops: CDR1 DFQATT, CDR2 SNEGSKA (reference sequence).